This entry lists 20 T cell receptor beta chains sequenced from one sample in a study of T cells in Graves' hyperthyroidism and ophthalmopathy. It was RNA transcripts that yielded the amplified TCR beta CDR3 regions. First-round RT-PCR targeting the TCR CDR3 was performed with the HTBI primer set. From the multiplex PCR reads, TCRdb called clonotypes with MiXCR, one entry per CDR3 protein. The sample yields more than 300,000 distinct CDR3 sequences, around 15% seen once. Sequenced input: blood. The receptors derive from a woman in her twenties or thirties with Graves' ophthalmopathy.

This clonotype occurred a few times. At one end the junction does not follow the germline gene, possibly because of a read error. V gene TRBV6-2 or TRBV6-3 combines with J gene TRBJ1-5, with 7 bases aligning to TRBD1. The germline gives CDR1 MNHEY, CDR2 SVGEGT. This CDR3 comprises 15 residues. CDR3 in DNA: TGTACCAGCAGGAGCACCGGACAGGGCAATCAGCCCCAGCATTTT. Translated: CTSRSTGQGNQPQHF.

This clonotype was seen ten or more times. The CDR3 reads CASSLGTGRDTEAFF. The CDR3 coding sequence is TGTGCCAGCAGTTTAGGGACAGGGAGGGACACTGAAGCTTTCTTT. This chain uses TRBV12-3 or TRBV12-4 with TRBJ1-1; 8 bases match TRBD1. V shed 1 base, J shed 3 bases, and the junction held 4 bases outside the gene matches. The CDR3 is 15 amino acids.

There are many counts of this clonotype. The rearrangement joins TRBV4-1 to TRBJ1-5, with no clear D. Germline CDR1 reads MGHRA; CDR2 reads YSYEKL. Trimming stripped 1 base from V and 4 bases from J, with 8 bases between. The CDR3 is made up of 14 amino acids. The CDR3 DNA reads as TGCGCCAGCAGCCAAGGACTAGGGAATCAGCCCCAGCATTTT. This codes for CASSQGLGNQPQHF.

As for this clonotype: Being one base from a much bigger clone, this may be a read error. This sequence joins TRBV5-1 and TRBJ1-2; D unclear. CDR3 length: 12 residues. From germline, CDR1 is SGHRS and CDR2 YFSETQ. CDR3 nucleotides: TGTGCCAGCATTAGCGGTCATTATGGCTACACCTTC. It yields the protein CASISGHYGYTF.

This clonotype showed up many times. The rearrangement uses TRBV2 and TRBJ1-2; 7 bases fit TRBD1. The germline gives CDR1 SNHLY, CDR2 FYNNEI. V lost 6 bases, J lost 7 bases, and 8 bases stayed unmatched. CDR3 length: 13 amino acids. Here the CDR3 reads CASSSRQGSGYTF. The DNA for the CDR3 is TGTGCCAGCAGCTCCAGACAGGGTAGTGGCTACACCTTC.

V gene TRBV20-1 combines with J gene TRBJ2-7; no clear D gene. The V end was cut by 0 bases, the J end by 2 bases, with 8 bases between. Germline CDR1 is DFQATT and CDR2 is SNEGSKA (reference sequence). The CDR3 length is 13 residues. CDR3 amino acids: CSARERLTYEQYF. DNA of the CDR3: TGCAGTGCTAGAGAGCGGCTTACCTACGAGCAGTACTTC.

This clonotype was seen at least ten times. The CDR3 spells CSVAIPTPLDTEAFF. The CDR3 region has the DNA TGCAGCGTTGCCATCCCCACTCCCCTGGACACTGAAGCTTTCTTT. The chain employs TRBV29-1 and TRBJ1-1; D not resolved. The CDR3 has 15 residues. Deletions cut 4 bases from V and 3 bases from J, with 18 bases between. Per germline, CDR1 SQVTM and CDR2 ANQGSEA.

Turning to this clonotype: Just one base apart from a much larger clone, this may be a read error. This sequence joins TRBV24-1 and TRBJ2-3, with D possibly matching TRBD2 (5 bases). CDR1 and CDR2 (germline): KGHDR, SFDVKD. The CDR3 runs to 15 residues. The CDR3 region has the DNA TGTGCCACCGGTGATTTTGCGCCCGGAGGCGATACGCAGTATTTT. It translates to CATGDFAPGGDTQYF.

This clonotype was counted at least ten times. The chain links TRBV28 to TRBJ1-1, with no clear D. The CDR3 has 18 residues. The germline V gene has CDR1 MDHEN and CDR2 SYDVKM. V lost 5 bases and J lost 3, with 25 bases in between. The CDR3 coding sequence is TGTGCCAGCAGTCCGACTCGCCCGCGGACCCTTTTGGACACTGAAGCTTTCTTT. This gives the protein CASSPTRPRTLLDTEAFF.

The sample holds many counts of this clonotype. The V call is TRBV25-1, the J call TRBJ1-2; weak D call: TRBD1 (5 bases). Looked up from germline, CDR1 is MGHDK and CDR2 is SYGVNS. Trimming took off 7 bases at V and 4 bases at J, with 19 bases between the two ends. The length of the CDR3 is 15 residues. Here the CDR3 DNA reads TGTGCCAGCACGCGGAACGGAGCGGGGGTCTATGGCTACACCTTC. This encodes CASTRNGAGVYGYTF.

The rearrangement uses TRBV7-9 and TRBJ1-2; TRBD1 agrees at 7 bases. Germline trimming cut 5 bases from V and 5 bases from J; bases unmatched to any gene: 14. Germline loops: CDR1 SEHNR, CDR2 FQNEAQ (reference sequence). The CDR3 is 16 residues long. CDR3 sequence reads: CASSGSGTVGGYGYTF. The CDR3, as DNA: TGTGCCAGCAGCGGAAGCGGGACAGTCGGGGGGTATGGCTACACCTTC.

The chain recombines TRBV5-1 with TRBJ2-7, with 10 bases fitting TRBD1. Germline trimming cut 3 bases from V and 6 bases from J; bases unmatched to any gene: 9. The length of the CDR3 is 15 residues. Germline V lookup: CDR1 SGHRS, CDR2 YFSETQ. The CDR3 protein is CASSSTGTGAGEQYF. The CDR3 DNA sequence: TGCGCCAGCAGCTCGACCGGGACAGGGGCCGGCGAGCAGTACTTC.

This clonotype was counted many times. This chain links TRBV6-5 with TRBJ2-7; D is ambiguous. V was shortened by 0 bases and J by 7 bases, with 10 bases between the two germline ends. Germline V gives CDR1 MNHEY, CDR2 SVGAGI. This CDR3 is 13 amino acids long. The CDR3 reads CASSYSVSAEQYF. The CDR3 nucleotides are TGTGCCAGCAGTTACTCGGTCTCTGCGGAGCAGTACTTC.

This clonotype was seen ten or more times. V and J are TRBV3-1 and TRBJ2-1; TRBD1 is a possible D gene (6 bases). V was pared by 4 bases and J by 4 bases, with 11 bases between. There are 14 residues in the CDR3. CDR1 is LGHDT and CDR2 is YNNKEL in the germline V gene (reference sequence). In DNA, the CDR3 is TGTGCCAGCAGCCTACAGGGAATATACAATGAGCAGTTCTTC. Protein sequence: CASSLQGIYNEQFF.

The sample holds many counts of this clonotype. CDR3 sequence (DNA): TGCGCCAGCAGTGAAGACTGGTCCACTGAAGCTTTCTTT. It specifies CASSEDWSTEAFF. The chain uses TRBV10-1 and TRBJ1-1; D gene ambiguous. CDR3 length: 13 residues. V lost 3 bases, J lost 4 bases, and 9 bases lay in between. Germline CDR1 reads WNHNN; CDR2 reads SYGVQD (reference sequence).

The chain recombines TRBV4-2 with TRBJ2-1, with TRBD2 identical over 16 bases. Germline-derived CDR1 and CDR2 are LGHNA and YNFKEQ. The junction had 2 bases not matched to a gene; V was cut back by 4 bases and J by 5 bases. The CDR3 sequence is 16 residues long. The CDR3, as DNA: TGTGCCAGCAGCCGTGGGACTAGCGGGGGGGACAATGAGCAGTTCTTC. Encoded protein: CASSRGTSGGDNEQFF.

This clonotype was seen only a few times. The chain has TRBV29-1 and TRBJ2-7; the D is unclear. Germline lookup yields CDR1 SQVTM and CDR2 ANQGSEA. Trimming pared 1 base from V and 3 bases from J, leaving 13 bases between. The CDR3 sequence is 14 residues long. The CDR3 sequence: CSVEVGFNRYEQYF. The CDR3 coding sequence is TGCAGCGTTGAAGTAGGCTTTAATCGCTACGAGCAGTACTTC.

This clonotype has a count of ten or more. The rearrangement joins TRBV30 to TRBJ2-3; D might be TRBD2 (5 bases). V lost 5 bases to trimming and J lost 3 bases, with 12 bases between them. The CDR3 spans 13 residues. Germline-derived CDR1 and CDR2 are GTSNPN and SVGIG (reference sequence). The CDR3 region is CAWEGPETDTQYF. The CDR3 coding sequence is TGTGCCTGGGAGGGCCCCGAGACAGATACGCAGTATTTT.

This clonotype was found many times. In DNA form, the CDR3 reads TGTGCCAGCAGTTACTCGAGCTTCGTCAATGAGCAGTTCTTC. This sequence encodes CASSYSSFVNEQFF. The genes are TRBV6-6 and TRBJ2-1, with no clear D. The CDR3 is made up of 14 amino acids. V lost 0 bases to trimming and J lost 6 bases, with 9 bases between them. Germline V lookup: CDR1 MNHNY, CDR2 SVGAGI (reference sequence).

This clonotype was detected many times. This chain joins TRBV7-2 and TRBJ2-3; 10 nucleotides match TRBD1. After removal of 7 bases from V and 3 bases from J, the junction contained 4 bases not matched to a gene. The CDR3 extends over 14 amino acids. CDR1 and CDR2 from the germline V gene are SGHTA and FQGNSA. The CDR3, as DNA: TGTGCCAGCACCCGGGACAGGGGTACAGATACGCAGTATTTT. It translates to CASTRDRGTDTQYF. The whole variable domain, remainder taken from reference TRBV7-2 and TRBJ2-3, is GAGVSQSPSNKVTEKGKDVELRCDPISGHTALYWYRQSLGQGLEFLIYFQGNSAPDKSGLPSDRFSAERTGGSVSTLTIQRTQQEDSAVYLCASTRDRGTDTQYFGPGTRLTVL.